Presented here are 21 T cell receptor beta chains from one specimen sequenced in a study of kidney transplant recipient with SARS-CoV-2 infection. TCRdb ran MiXCR on the reads and lists one entry per CDR3 protein. The sample contains 200,000 to 300,000 distinct CDR3 sequences, 25% to 30% of which appear only once. The sequences come from a blood sample, collected at baseline and around day 110 from a kidney transplant recipient. The receptors come from a young adult male patient who had COVID-19 and was a kidney transplant recipient. Some T cells may originate from the graft donor.

This clonotype was found a few times. This chain's CDR3 is CATSSLGGTAETQYF. In DNA, the CDR3 is TGTGCCACCAGCAGCCTCGGGGGGACGGCCGAGACCCAGTACTTC. This chain joins TRBV15 and TRBJ2-5; the match to TRBD2 covers 7 bases. Trimming removed 3 bases from V and 5 bases from J; junction bases left unmatched: 9. Germline CDR1 is LNHNV and CDR2 is YYDKDF (reference sequence). CDR3 length: 15 amino acids.

This clonotype was seen at least ten times. The chain couples TRBV15 to TRBJ1-2; D call uncertain. Germline V lookup: CDR1 LNHNV, CDR2 YYDKDF (reference sequence). The CDR3 totals 17 residues. Trimming removed 5 bases at V and 4 bases at J, with 23 bases between. In DNA form, the CDR3 reads TGTGCCACCAGCTCGTGTCAAAGGTGTGGAAAGACCTATGGCTACACCTTC. Encoded protein: CATSSCQRCGKTYGYTF.

This clonotype was observed at least ten times. The chain uses TRBV7-8 and TRBJ1-3, with D tentatively TRBD1 (5 bases). The CDR3 is 16 residues long. The germline V and J ends were trimmed by 2 bases and 2 bases, with 13 bases remaining between them. Germline V gene sequence: CDR1 SGHVS, CDR2 FQNEAQ. The CDR3 DNA reads TGTGCCAGCAGCTTACAGGGTTTACAAACTGGAAACACCATATATTTT. It yields the protein CASSLQGLQTGNTIYF. Combining the CDR3 with reference TRBV7-8 and TRBJ1-3 gives the whole variable domain GAGVSQSPRYKVAKRGQDVALRCDPISGHVSLFWYQQALGQGPEFLTYFQNEAQLDKSGLPSDRFFAERPEGSVSTLKIQRTQQEDSAVYLCASSLQGLQTGNTIYFGEGSWLTVV.

With regard to this clonotype: A much larger clone differs by one base, so this may be a read error. V usage is TRBV3-1 and J usage is TRBJ2-2; D not resolved. Trimming pared 4 bases from V and 5 bases from J, leaving 23 bases between. Germline CDR1 LGHDT, CDR2 YNNKEL (reference sequence). The CDR3 loop spans 18 amino acids. This CDR3 reads CASSRHYPISGLTGELFF. The CDR3 coding sequence is TGTGCCAGCAGCCGGCACTATCCCATTTCAGGCTTGACCGGGGAGCTGTTTTTT.

This clonotype was counted once. This chain joins TRBV19 and TRBJ2-5; 7 nucleotides match TRBD1. The CDR3 is made up of 15 amino acids. Germline assignment: CDR1 LNHDA and CDR2 SQIVND (reference sequence). Unmatched junction bases numbered 10, after V lost 8 bases and J lost 1 base. CDR3 coding DNA: TGTGCCAGTGGCCTTCAAAGACAGGGCCAAGAGACCCAGTACTTC. The encoded protein is CASGLQRQGQETQYF.

Concerning this clonotype: A single base separates this from a much larger clone, so it may be a read error. The CDR3 nucleotides are TGTGCCAGCAGCTGGCAGAACACCCCTCGAAAGACCTATGGCTACACCTTC. Translation: CASSWQNTPRKTYGYTF. This chain uses TRBV3-1 with TRBJ1-2; D is uncertain. Germline-derived CDR1 and CDR2 are LGHDT and YNNKEL (reference sequence). The CDR3 consists of 17 residues. V lost 5 bases to trimming and J lost 4 bases, with 23 bases between them. The full variable domain, rest sourced from reference TRBV3-1 and TRBJ1-2, is DTAVSQTPKYLVTQMGNDKSIKCEQNLGHDTMYWYKQDSKKFLKIMFSYNNKELIINETVPNRFSPKSPDKAHLNLHINSLELGDSAVYFCASSWQNTPRKTYGYTFGSGTRLTVV.

Note on this clonotype: No conserved phenylalanine or tryptophan is present at the end of the CDR3, so a read error is the likely explanation. The V and J genes are TRBV11-2 and TRBJ1-2, with D unclear. Germline V gene lookup returns CDR1 SGHAT and CDR2 FQNNGV. This CDR3 has 13 residues. The CDR3 sequence: CASGLGGNYGYTS. CDR3 nucleotide sequence: TGTGCCAGCGGCTTAGGAGGAAACTATGGCTACACCTCC.

This clonotype was observed at least ten times. The chain recombines TRBV3-1 with TRBJ2-7, with TRBD2 matching 12 bases. In germline, CDR1 is LGHDT, CDR2 YNNKEL (reference sequence). The CDR3 sequence is 15 residues long. Trimming at V came to 4 bases and at J to 5 bases, leaving 6 bases not matched to a gene. The CDR3 nucleotides are TGTGCCAGCAGCCTCCGGACTAGCGGGACCCACGAGCAGTACTTC. As protein: CASSLRTSGTHEQYF.

On this clonotype itself: A read error is the likely source, as a far larger clone sits one nucleotide away. The chain is built from TRBV18 and TRBJ2-7; D gene uncertain. The CDR3 extends over 12 amino acids. Trimming removed 0 bases at V and 9 bases at J, with 9 bases between. CDR1 is KGHSH, CDR2 LQKENI, per germline. In DNA, the CDR3 is TGTGCCAGCTCACCACCGGGTGGCGCGCAGTACTTC. Translated, it gives CASSPPGGAQYF. The variable domain in full, completed from reference TRBV18 and TRBJ2-7, reads NAGVMQNPRHLVRRRGQEARLRCSPMKGHSHVYWYRQLPEEGLKFMVYLQKENIIDESGMPKERFSAEFPKEGPSILRIQQVVRGDSAAYFCASSPPGGAQYFGPGTRLTVT.

This clonotype was observed many times. In DNA, the CDR3 is TGTGCCAGCACCGTGGCCGGGACAGTAATTACCTATGGCTACACCTTC. Protein sequence: CASTVAGTVITYGYTF. This chain uses TRBV5-6 with TRBJ1-2, with TRBD1 matching 7 bases. The V gene's germline CDR1 is SGHDT and CDR2 YYEEEE. This CDR3 is 16 amino acids long. J lost 4 bases, V lost 6 bases, and 15 bases had no gene match.

The table lists this clonotype with many counts. The gene calls are TRBV12-3 or TRBV12-4 and TRBJ2-2; 9 positions agree with TRBD2. There are 15 residues in the CDR3. V lost 6 bases and J lost 9; bases outside the gene matches: 11. The DNA of the CDR3 is TGTGCCAGCAGACCCGGACTAGCGAGCCACAGGGAGCTGTTTTTT. This encodes CASRPGLASHRELFF.

This clonotype was counted many times. This CDR3 reads CASSWGLENTEAFF. The CDR3 DNA sequence: TGTGCCAGCAGTTGGGGACTGGAGAACACTGAAGCTTTCTTT. The rearrangement links TRBV27 to TRBJ1-1, with D perhaps TRBD1 (5 bases). Trimming cost V 4 bases and J 1 base, with 10 bases left between them. Germline V gene data show CDR1 as MNHEY and CDR2 as SMNVEV (reference sequence). The CDR3 is 14 residues long.

About this clonotype: A much larger clone lies one base from this, so it may be a read error. This chain joins TRBV6-2 or TRBV6-3 and TRBJ2-7; D is perhaps TRBD2 (6 bases). This CDR3 has 16 residues. Germline V gives CDR1 MNHEY, CDR2 SVGEGT. CDR3: CTSSYRRGADSYEQYF. The DNA for the CDR3 is TGTACCAGCAGTTATAGGAGGGGCGCTGACTCCTACGAGCAGTACTTC.

In DNA, the CDR3 is TGTGCCAGCAGCTTGGCAGGGGGAATTTACGAGCAGTACTTC. It translates to CASSLAGGIYEQYF. This sequence joins TRBV5-5 and TRBJ2-7; 7 bases are a match to TRBD1. The junction had 4 bases not matched to a gene; V was cut back by 0 bases and J by 4 bases. The CDR3 extends over 14 amino acids. The germline V gene encodes CDR1 SGHKS and CDR2 YYEKEE (reference sequence).

Comment on this clonotype: A far bigger clonotype differs at one base, so this is likely a read error. This sequence joins TRBV3-2 and TRBJ2-4; the D segment call TRBD2 is taken from the table without a DNA check. TRBV3-2 is assigned pseudogene status. There are 14 residues in the CDR3. The CDR3 nucleotides are TGTGCCAGCAGCCAACTAGCGGGGGCCTACGAGCGGTACTTC. Encoded protein: CASSQLAGAYERYF.

There are many counts of this clonotype. The rearrangement uses TRBV29-1 and TRBJ2-2, with D unresolved. There are 14 residues in the CDR3. Germline V CDR1 and CDR2: SQVTM, ANQGSEA. Deletions cut 0 bases from V and 4 bases from J, with 9 bases between. The chain's CDR3 is CSVEDQVSTGELFF. CDR3 nucleotides: TGCAGCGTTGAAGATCAGGTTAGCACCGGGGAGCTGTTTTTT.

Many counts were recorded for this clonotype. The chain employs TRBV6-4 and TRBJ1-2; D is undetermined. The CDR3 spans 17 residues. Germline-derived CDR1 and CDR2 are MRHNA and SNTAGT. Between the trimmed V and J ends, which lost 5 bases and 4 bases, there was a span of 23 bases. CDR3 region: CASSLYLSHGKTYGYTF. The CDR3 DNA sequence: TGTGCCAGCAGTCTTTACCTCTCACACGGAAAGACCTATGGCTACACCTTC.

This clonotype was observed many times. The chain combines TRBV25-1 with TRBJ1-2; D not certain. The CDR3 runs 17 residues. Germline V CDR1 and CDR2: MGHDK, SYGVNS. Between the trimmed V and J ends, which lost 2 bases and 4 bases, there was a span of 20 bases. CDR3 loop: CASSERRELGKTYGYTF. The CDR3 DNA reads as TGTGCCAGCAGTGAAAGGCGAGAACTGGGAAAGACCTATGGCTACACCTTC.

On this clonotype: Since a much larger clone is just one base distant, this may be a read error. The CDR3 DNA follows: TGTGCCAGCAGTTGGTTGGGACAGGGTTCCTATCCACCCCTCCACTTT. Translation gives CASSWLGQGSYPPLHF. This chain uses TRBV28 with TRBJ1-6; 9 nucleotides line up with TRBD1. Germline V gene sequence: CDR1 MDHEN, CDR2 SYDVKM. The CDR3 is made up of 16 amino acids. Trimming cost V 4 bases and J 11 bases; bases outside gene matches: 12.

This clonotype appeared a single time. This is likely an artifact of a read error, given a far larger clone one base away. The chain's CDR3 is CASTQLAGLYNGQFF. The CDR3 DNA sequence: TGTGCCAGCACCCAACTAGCGGGGCTTTACAATGGGCAGTTCTTC. The chain is built from TRBV6-5 and TRBJ2-4, with 10 positions matching TRBD2. The DNA end favors TRBJ2-1, so the J call may be wrong. This CDR3 is built from 15 residues. Germline loops: CDR1 MNHEY, CDR2 SVGAGI.

This clonotype appeared a single time. Just one base apart from a much larger clone, this may be a read error. The V call is TRBV19, the J call TRBJ1-4; D not certain. This CDR3 has 13 residues. Per the germline V gene, CDR1 is LNHDA and CDR2 is SQIVND (reference sequence). The germline V and J ends were trimmed by 6 bases and 7 bases, with 12 bases remaining between them. The CDR3 DNA reads as TGTGCCAGTAGATTGCTGGATAGTGAAAAACTGTTTTTT. Translating gives CASRLLDSEKLFF.